This T cell receptor (beta chain) stems from a study of T cell repertoires in cytomegalovirus infection. Turning to the study itself: CMV epitopes used comprised recently identified HLA-C-restricted ones and well-studied HLA-B-restricted ones. It can be stated that public TCR beta signatures indicated CMV infection as well as a matching HLA type. Findings and limits, study-wide: CMV-specific TCR beta clonotypes restricted by HLA-C dominated the ex vivo response. Accumulated public TCR beta family frequency recognized individuals carrying CMV together with the relevant HLA.

On this clonotype itself: What it binds is unknown.

TCRdb reprocessed the reads via MiXCR and lists one record per CDR3 protein. The sample has tens of thousands of distinct CDR3 sequences, approximately 20% seen once. The material was CD8+ T cells from cultured PBMCs, obtained from culture after CMV antigen stimulation. This sequence originates from a human donor in good health (CMV status not recorded). Some clones in this sample may be carry-over from other donors' samples.

The CDR3 region has the DNA TGTGCCAGCAGGCAAGACCCTCAGGGGGCCTCTCAGCCCCAGCATTTT. It yields the protein CASRQDPQGASQPQHF. This rearrangement joins TRBV12-3 or TRBV12-4 to TRBJ1-5, with TRBD1 matching 8 bases. CDR3 length equals 16 residues. Losses at the gene ends were 6 bases for V and 6 bases for J; bases not matched to a gene: 13.